The text below deals with one TCR beta chain. This entry belongs to a study of blood T cell repertoires in COVID-19. Method: immunoSEQ multiplex PCR; TCRdb's copy keeps in-frame clones and lacks some. The sample includes 300,000 to 350,000 clones, almost 90% of them seen just once. This CDR3 spans 15 amino acids. V dropped 0 bases and J dropped 4 bases, with 10 bases sitting between them. In germline, CDR1 is SGHRS, CDR2 YFSETQ. Those enrolled in Seattle joined during active infection and were followed longitudinally afterward. The sequence was obtained from a woman between 70 and 85 years old with COVID-19, enrolled during active disease. The specimen sequenced was peripheral blood. The chain couples TRBV5-1 to TRBJ1-4, with a possible D match to TRBD1 (5 bases). CDR3 coding DNA: TGCGCCAGCAGCTTGGCCCAGGGTAATAATGAAAAACTGTTTTTT. Its translation is CASSLAQGNNEKLFF. Drawing the rest from reference TRBV5-1 and TRBJ1-4, the complete variable domain is KAGVTQTPRYLIKTRGQQVTLSCSPISGHRSVSWYQQTPGQGLQFLFEYFSETQRNKGNFPGRFSGRQFSNSRSEMNVSTLELGDSALYLCASSLAQGNNEKLFFGSGTQLSVL.